This T cell receptor beta chain was sequenced for a study of memory CD4+ T cells and cytomegalovirus serostatus (dated by TCRdb to between 2018 and 2021). A note on the overall study: The 35 or so healthy Belgian adults in the cohort included 9 who were CMV seropositive and about 24 who were CMV seronegative. To replicate a published TCR-based CMV serostatus classifier, the researchers sequenced the CD4+ memory TCRbeta repertoires of a Belgian cohort whose cytomegalovirus serostatus was known. The paper's findings and limits, for the study overall: The results were interpreted as suggesting that the CMV-associated TCR signature is mostly present in the CD4+ memory repertoire. Of fewer than 200 previously reported CMV-associated TCRbeta sequences, approximately 70 appeared in the CD4+ memory repertoires, each in one to five individuals. Only CD4+CD45RO+ memory cells were sequenced, in contrast to the original study, which included naive and memory CD4+ and CD8+ populations. CMV serostatus prediction reached a median bootstrapped AUC of approximately 0.96 with the original framework and 0.91 with a US-trained random forest. On the Belgian cohort, the classifier based on the original framework reached a median bootstrapped AUC of roughly 0.94, with a 95% CI of 0.76-1.00.

The CDR3, cysteine through phenylalanine, is 14 amino acids long. Solely the CDR3 DNA is kept, with 42 bases framed from the first base. The germline V gene gives CDR1 as SGHRS and CDR2 as YFSETQ. The V and J ends are trimmed by 5 bases and 5 bases, leaving 14 bases between them. A FACSAria II was used to sort memory CD4+ T cells, defined as single viable CD3+CD4+CD8-CD45RO+ cells. CMV serostatus was determined with a Roche Elecsys assay detecting serum IgG against CMV pp150, pp28, p38 and p52. Once the samples were thawed, total CD4+ T cells were enriched through positive selection using CD4 magnetic microbeads. The samples came from a different study that was designed specifically to examine the CD4+ T cell memory repertoire. Peripheral blood mononuclear cells were isolated and cryopreserved according to standard operating procedures, and serum was kept at -80 degrees C. CD3-PerCP (BW264/56), CD4-APC (RPA-T4), CD45RO-PE (UCHT1) and CD8-Pacific Orange (3B5) antibodies were used for staining, and non-viable cells were excluded with Sytox blue.

The Quick-DNA Microprep Kit was used to extract genomic DNA from the sorted cells. TCRbeta DNA was amplified with the immunoSEQ hsTCRbeta kit following the manufacturer's protocol. An Illumina MiSeq instrument was used to sequence the TCRbeta libraries. In the source study's methods: Removing out-of-frame sequences left 2 million to 2.5 million distinct TCRbeta sequences, an average of about 70,000 per individual. Each individual was scored by the count of 164 previously reported CMV-associated TCRbeta sequences and the total productive distinct TCRbeta count. A beta-binomial model was reimplemented in Python, and random forests from scikit-learn, run with default parameters, were trained on data from the US cohort. Classifier performance on the Belgian cohort was reported as the median AUC with percentile confidence intervals calculated over 10,000 bootstrap iterations. TCRdb limited this immuneACCESS table to in-frame rearrangements with V and J called. A share of clones is missing; checked studies link under half to unresolved V genes, and the rest is unexplained. D and trimming were read from the DNA, whereas the V and J calls and clone size are those reported in that table. Across this sample there are some 73,000 clones, with around 78% seen only once. The ten largest clonotypes hold approximately 2.4% of the sample.

Turning to this clone: Its antigen target is currently unknown. No base quality values were provided; no much bigger clone lies one nucleotide off.

This TCR was sampled from an adult in good health and CMV-seropositive. The chain employs TRBV5-1 and TRBJ1-5, with the D gene not clear enough to name. Sequenced: memory CD4+ T cells from blood. The CDR3 region: CASSYGLHDQPQHF. The DNA sequence is as follows: TGCGCCAGCAGTTATGGATTACACGATCAGCCCCAGCATTTT.